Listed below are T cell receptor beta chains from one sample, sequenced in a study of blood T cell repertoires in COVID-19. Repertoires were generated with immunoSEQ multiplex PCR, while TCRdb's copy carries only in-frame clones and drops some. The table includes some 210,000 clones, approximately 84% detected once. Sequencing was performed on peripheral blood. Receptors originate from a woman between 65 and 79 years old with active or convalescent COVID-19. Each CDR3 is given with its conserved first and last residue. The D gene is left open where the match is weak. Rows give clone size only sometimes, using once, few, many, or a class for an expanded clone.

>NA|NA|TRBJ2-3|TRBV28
CASSSPAPGGYTDTQYF
TGTGCCAGCAGTTCTCCCGCCCCAGGGGGGTACACAGATACGCAGTATTTT
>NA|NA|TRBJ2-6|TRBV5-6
CASSLPVSGANVLTF
TGTGCCAGCAGCTTACCAGTCTCTGGGGCCAACGTCCTGACTTTC
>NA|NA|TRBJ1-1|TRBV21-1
CASSKGTGGSGNTEAFF
TGTGCCAGCAGCAAAGGGACAGGGGGCTCGGGGAACACTGAAGCTTTCTTT
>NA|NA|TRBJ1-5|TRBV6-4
CASSDPVRPRTNQPQHF
TGTGCCAGCAGTGACCCTGTACGACCTAGGACAAATCAGCCCCAGCATTTT
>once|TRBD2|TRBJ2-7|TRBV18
CASSPGLAGEEQYF
TGTGCCAGCTCACCAGGTCTAGCGGGAGAAGAGCAGTACTTC
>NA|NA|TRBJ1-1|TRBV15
CATSITGRMNTEAFF
TGTGCCACCAGCATAACAGGGAGAATGAACACTGAAGCTTTCTTT
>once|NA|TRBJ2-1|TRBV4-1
CASSQDVGSYNEQFF
TGCGCCAGCAGCCAAGATGTCGGGTCATACAATGAGCAGTTCTTC
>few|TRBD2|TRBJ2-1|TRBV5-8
CATKSYRVGRADHNEQFF
TGTGCCACGAAAAGCTACAGGGTCGGGAGGGCCGATCACAATGAGCAGTTCTTC
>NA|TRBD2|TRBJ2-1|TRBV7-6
CASSLGGLAGDGEQFF
TGTGCCAGCAGCTTAGGGGGACTAGCGGGAGACGGCGAGCAGTTCTTC
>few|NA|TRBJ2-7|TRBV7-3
CASSLSQGSSYEQYF
TGTGCCAGCAGCTTATCCCAGGGAAGCTCCTACGAGCAGTACTTC
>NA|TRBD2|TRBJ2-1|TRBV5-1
CASSITSSGRAGLEQFF
TGCGCCAGCAGCATCACTTCTAGCGGGAGGGCCGGGCTTGAGCAGTTCTTC
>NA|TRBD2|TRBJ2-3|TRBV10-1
CATSGKREGTDTQYF
TGCGCCACCTCGGGGAAGCGGGAAGGGACAGATACGCAGTATTTT
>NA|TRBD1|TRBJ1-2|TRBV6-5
CASKPQGAGSYGYTF
TGTGCCAGCAAGCCACAGGGGGCGGGAAGCTATGGCTACACCTTC
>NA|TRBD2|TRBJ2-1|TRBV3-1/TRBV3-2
CASSQDPSGSLGQFF
TGTGCCAGCAGCCAAGATCCTAGCGGGAGCCTCGGGCAGTTCTTC
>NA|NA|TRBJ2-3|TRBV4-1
CASRRGPSTDTQYF
TGCGCCAGCAGGCGGGGGCCTAGCACAGATACGCAGTATTTT
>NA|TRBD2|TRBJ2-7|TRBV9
CASSEAGGGYEQYF
TGTGCCAGCAGCGAAGCGGGAGGTGGGTACGAGCAGTACTTC
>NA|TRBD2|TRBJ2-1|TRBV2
CASTLSLLAGVFPDEQFF
TGTGCCAGCACCCTCTCCCTTCTAGCGGGAGTCTTCCCCGATGAGCAGTTCTTC
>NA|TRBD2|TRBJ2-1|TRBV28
CASRNSGSYDEQFF
TGTGCCAGCAGGAATAGCGGGAGTTACGATGAGCAGTTCTTC
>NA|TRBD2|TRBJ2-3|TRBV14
CASSQDRAGVWGTDTQYF
TGTGCCAGCAGCCAAGATCGAGCGGGAGTATGGGGCACAGATACGCAGTATTTT
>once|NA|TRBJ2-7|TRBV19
CASSIAPIGGYEQYF
TGTGCCAGTAGTATAGCCCCCATCGGGGGATACGAGCAGTACTTC
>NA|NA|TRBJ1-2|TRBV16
CASSQSSQGLGYTF
TGTGCCAGCAGCCAATCGTCGCAGGGTCTGGGCTACACCTTC
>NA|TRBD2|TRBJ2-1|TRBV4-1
CASSQVAGGSYNEQFF
TGCGCCAGCAGCCAAGTTGCGGGAGGGTCCTACAATGAGCAGTTCTTC
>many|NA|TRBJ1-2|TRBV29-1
CSVAQGGGYTF
TGCAGCGTTGCCCAGGGTGGCGGCTACACCTTC
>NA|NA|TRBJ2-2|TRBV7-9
CASSTRETGELFF
TGTGCCAGCAGCACAAGGGAGACCGGGGAGCTGTTTTTT
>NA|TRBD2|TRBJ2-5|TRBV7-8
CASSWTSGGSGETQYF
TGTGCCAGCAGCTGGACTAGCGGGGGGTCTGGGGAGACCCAGTACTTC
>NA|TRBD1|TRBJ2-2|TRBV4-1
CASSQGAGGRITGELFF
TGCGCCAGCAGCCAAGGGGCAGGGGGCAGGATCACCGGGGAGCTGTTTTTT
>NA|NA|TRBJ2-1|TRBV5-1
CASSSSLAPSTHNEQFF
TGCGCCAGCAGCTCCTCCCTAGCACCCTCGACCCACAATGAGCAGTTCTTC
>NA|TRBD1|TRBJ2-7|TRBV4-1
CASSPRGQAEQYF
TGCGCCAGCAGCCCAAGGGGACAGGCCGAGCAGTACTTC
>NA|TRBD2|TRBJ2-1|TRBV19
CASSSGGSGSGEQFF
TGTGCCAGTAGTAGTGGGGGGAGCGGGAGCGGTGAGCAGTTCTTC
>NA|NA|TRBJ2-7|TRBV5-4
CASSPRAGTERWEQYF
TGTGCCAGCAGCCCTCGGGCGGGGACAGAACGTTGGGAGCAGTACTTC
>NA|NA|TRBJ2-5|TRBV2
CASSPIGPLVGEETQYF
TGTGCCAGCAGTCCTATCGGCCCTTTAGTGGGAGAGGAGACCCAGTACTTC
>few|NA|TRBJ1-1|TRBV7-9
CASSPTRRENTEAFF
TGTGCCAGCAGCCCCACCAGACGGGAGAACACTGAAGCTTTCTTT
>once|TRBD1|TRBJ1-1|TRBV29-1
CSVARGSGTGPEAFF
TGCAGCGTTGCCCGCGGAAGTGGGACAGGGCCTGAAGCTTTCTTT
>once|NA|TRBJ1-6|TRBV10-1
CASQGPNNSPLHF
TGCGCCAGCCAGGGTCCGAATAATTCACCCCTCCACTTT
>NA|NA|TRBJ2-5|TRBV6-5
CASSYTQKETQYF
TGTGCCAGCAGTTACACCCAGAAAGAGACCCAGTACTTC
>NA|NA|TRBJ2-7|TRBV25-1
CASSGPGQRFPEQYF
TGTGCCAGCAGTGGTCCGGGACAACGATTTCCCGAGCAGTACTTC
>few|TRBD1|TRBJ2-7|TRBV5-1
CASSSFAQGDEQYF
TGCGCCAGCAGCTCGTTTGCGCAGGGGGACGAGCAGTACTTC
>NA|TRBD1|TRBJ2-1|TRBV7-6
CASSLATGGTEQFF
TGTGCCAGCAGCTTAGCCACAGGGGGCACTGAGCAGTTCTTC
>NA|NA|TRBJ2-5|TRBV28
CASSPYGQRGETQYF
TGTGCCAGCAGCCCTTACGGACAGAGGGGAGAGACCCAGTACTTC
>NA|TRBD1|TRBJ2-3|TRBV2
CASKGQVTDTQYF
TGTGCCAGCAAGGGACAGGTCACAGATACGCAGTATTTT
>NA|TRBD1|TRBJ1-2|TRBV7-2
CASSSPDRNIYGYTF
TGTGCCAGCAGCTCGCCGGACAGGAACATCTATGGCTACACCTTC
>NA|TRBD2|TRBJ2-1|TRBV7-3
CASSETSGREPYNEQFF
TGTGCCAGCAGCGAGACTAGCGGGAGGGAACCCTACAATGAGCAGTTCTTC
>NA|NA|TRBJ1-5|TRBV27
CASSLSWQGGQPQHF
TGTGCCAGCAGTTTATCCTGGCAGGGAGGGCAGCCCCAGCATTTT
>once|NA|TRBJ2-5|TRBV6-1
CASSEVAETQYF
TGTGCCAGCAGTGAGGTAGCGGAGACCCAGTACTTC
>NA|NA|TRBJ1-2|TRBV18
CASSPRPKGEYGDGYTF
TGTGCCAGCTCACCACGTCCGAAAGGGGAATATGGTGATGGCTACACCTTC
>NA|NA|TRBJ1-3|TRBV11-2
CASSLVRSGNTIYF
TGTGCCAGCAGCTTAGTGCGCTCTGGAAACACCATATATTTT
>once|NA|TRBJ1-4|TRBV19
CASSMVVRGEKLFF
TGTGCCAGTAGTATGGTCGTAAGGGGTGAAAAACTGTTTTTT
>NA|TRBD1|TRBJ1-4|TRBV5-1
CASSLTGGNEKLFF
TGCGCCAGCAGCTTAACAGGGGGCAATGAAAAACTGTTTTTT
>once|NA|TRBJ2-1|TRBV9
CASSASGDREQFF
TGTGCCAGCAGCGCATCAGGGGATCGGGAGCAGTTCTTC
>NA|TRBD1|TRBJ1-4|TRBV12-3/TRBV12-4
CASTTGQSVKLFF
TGTGCCAGCACTACGGGACAGTCGGTAAAACTGTTTTTT
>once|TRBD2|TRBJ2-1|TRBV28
CASSFNGRIQFF
TGTGCCAGCAGTTTTAACGGGAGGATACAGTTCTTC